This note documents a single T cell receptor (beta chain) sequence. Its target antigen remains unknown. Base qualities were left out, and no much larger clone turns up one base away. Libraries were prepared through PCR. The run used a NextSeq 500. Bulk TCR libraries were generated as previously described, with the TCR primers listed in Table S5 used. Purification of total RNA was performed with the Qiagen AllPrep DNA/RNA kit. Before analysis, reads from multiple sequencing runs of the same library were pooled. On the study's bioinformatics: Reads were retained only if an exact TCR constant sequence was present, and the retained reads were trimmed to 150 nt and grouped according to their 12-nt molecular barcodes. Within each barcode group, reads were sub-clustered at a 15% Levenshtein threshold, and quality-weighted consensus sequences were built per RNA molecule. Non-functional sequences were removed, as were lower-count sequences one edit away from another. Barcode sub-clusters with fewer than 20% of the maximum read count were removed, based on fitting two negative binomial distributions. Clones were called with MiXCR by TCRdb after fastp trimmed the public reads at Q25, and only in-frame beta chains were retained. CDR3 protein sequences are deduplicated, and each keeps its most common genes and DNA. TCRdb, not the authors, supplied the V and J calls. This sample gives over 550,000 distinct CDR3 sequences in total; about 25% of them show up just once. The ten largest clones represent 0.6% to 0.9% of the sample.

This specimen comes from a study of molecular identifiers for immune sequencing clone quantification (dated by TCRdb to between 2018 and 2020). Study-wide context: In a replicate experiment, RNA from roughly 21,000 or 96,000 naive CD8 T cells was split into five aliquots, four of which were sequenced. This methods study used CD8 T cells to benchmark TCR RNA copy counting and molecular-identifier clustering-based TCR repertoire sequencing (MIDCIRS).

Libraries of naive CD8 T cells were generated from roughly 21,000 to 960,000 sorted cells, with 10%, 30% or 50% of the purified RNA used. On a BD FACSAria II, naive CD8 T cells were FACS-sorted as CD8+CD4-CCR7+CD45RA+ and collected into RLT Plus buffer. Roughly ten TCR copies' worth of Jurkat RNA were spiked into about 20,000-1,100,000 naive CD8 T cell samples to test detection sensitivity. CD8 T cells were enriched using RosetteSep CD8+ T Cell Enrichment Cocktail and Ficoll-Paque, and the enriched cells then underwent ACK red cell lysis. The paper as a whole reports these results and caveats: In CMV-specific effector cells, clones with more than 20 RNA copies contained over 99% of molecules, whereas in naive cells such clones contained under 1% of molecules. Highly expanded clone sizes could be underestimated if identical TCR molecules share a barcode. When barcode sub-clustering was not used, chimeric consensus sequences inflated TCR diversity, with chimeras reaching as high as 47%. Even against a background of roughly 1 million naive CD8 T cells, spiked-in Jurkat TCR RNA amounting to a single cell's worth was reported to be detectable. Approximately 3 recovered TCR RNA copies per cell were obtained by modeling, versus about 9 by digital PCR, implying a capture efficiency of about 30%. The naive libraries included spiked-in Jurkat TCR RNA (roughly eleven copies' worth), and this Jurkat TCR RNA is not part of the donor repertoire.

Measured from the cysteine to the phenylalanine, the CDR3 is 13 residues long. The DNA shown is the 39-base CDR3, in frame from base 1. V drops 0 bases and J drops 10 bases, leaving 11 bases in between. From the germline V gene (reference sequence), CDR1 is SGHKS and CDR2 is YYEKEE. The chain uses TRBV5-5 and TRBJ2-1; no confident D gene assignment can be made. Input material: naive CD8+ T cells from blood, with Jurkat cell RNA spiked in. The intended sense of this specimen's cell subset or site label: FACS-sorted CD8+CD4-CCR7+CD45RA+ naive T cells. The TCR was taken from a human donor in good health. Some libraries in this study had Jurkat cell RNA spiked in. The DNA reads TGTGCCAGCAGCTTGGACTTTACAACGGAGCAGTTCTTC. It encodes CASSLDFTTEQFF.